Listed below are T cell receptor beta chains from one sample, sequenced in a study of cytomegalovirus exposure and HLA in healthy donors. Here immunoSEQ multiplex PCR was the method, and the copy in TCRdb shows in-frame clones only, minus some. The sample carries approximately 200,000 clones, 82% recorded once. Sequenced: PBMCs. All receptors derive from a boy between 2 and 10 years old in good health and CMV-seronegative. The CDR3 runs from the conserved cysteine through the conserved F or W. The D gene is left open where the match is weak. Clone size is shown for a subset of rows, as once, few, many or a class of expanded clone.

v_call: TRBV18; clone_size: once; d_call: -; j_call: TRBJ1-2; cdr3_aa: CASSPKLEIGYTF; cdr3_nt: TGTGCCAGCTCACCAAAGTTGGAGATTGGCTACACCTTC
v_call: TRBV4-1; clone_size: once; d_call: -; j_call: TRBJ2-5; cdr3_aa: CASSPSIAFETQYF; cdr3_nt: TGCGCCAGCAGCCCGTCGATCGCGTTCGAGACCCAGTACTTC
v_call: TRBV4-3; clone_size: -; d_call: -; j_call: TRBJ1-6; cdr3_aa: CASSGGLMNSPLHF; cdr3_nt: TGCGCCAGCAGCGGCGGACTGATGAATTCACCCCTCCACTTT
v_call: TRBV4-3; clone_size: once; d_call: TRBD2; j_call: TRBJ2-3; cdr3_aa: CASSQTSGAGDTQYF; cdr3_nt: TGCGCCAGCAGCCAAACTAGCGGCGCAGGAGATACGCAGTATTTT
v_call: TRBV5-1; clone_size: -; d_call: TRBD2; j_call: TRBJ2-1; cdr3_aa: CASSRGGLAGGSYNEQFF; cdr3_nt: TGCGCCAGCAGCCGGGGGGGACTAGCGGGGGGATCATACAATGAGCAGTTCTTC
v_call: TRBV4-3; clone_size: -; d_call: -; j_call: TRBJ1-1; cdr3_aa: CASSPGWGLNTEAFF; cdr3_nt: TGCGCCAGCAGCCCGGGCTGGGGCTTGAACACTGAAGCTTTCTTT
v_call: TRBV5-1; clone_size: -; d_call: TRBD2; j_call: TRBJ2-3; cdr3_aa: CASSAGTSGGLTDTRYF; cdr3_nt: TGCGCCAGCAGCGCCGGGACTAGCGGGGGACTCACAGATACGCGGTATTTT
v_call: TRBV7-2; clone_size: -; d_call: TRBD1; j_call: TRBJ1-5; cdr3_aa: CASSPRQGHQPQHF; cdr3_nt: TGTGCCAGCAGCCCACGACAGGGGCACCAGCCCCAGCATTTT
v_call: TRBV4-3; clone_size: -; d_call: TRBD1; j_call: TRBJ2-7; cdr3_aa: CASSHRDRAGEQYF; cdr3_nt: TGCGCCAGCAGCCACCGGGACAGGGCGGGGGAGCAGTACTTC
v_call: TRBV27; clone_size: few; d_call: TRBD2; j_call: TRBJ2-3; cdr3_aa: CASSLVLAEDTQYF; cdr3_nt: TGTGCCAGCAGTTTAGTTCTAGCGGAAGATACGCAGTATTTT
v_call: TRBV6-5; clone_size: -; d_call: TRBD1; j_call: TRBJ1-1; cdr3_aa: CASSAWDSRTEAFF; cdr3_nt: TGTGCCAGCAGTGCCTGGGACAGTAGGACCGAAGCTTTCTTT
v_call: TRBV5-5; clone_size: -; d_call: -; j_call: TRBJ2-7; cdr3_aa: CASSSGTLLSEQYF; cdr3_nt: TGTGCCAGCAGTTCCGGGACACTCCTCTCCGAGCAGTACTTC
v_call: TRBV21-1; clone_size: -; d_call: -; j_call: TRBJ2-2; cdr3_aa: CASSNRLAGGRSGELFF; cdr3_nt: TGTGCCAGCAGCAATCGGCTAGCGGGGGGGCGGTCCGGGGAGCTGTTTTTT
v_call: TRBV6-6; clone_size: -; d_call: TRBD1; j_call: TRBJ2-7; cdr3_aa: CASSSGTGSQVYEQYF; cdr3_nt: TGTGCCAGCAGTTCAGGGACAGGGTCCCAAGTCTACGAGCAGTACTTC
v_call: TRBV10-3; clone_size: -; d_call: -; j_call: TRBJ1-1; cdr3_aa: CAISDYQGWDTEAFF; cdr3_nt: TGTGCCATCAGTGATTATCAGGGGTGGGACACTGAAGCTTTCTTT
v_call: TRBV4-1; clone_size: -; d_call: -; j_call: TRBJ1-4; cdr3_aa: CASSQTPDSEKLFF; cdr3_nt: TGCGCCAGCAGCCAGACCCCGGACAGTGAAAAACTGTTTTTT
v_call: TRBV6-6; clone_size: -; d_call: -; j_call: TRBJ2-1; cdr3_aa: CASSYGGAYNEQFF; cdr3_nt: TGTGCCAGCAGTTACGGCGGGGCCTACAATGAGCAGTTCTTC
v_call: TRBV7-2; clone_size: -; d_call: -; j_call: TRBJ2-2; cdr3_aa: CASSLFAIGELFF; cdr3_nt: TGTGCCAGCAGCTTGTTCGCGATCGGGGAGCTGTTTTTT
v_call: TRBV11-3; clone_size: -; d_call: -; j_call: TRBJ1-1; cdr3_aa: CASSRSDGTEAFF; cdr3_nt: TGTGCCAGCAGCCGGAGCGACGGCACTGAAGCTTTCTTT
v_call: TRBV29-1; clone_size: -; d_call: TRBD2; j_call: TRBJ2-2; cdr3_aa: CSVVGGVSTGELFF; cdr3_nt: TGCAGCGTGGTTGGGGGGGTAAGCACCGGGGAGCTGTTTTTT
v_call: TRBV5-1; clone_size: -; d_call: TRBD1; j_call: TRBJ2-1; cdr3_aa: CASSLGDRDRDREFF; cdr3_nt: TGCGCCAGCAGCTTGGGGGACAGGGACAGGGACCGGGAGTTCTTC
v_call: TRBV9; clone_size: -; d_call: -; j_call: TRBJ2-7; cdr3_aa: CASSAKAAVTTYEQYF; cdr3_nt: TGTGCCAGCAGCGCAAAAGCGGCGGTAACAACCTACGAGCAGTACTTC
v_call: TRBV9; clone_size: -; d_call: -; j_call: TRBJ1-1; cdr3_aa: CASSVKGGTEAFF; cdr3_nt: TGTGCCAGCAGCGTAAAGGGGGGGACTGAAGCTTTCTTT
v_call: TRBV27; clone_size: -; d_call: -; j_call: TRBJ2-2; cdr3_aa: CASRGVGELFF; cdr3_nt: TGTGCCAGCAGAGGGGTCGGGGAGCTGTTTTTT
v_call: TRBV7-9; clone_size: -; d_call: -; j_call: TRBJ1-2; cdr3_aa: CASSQGTQGPVNGYTF; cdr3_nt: TGTGCCAGCAGCCAGGGAACTCAGGGGCCAGTAAATGGCTACACCTTC
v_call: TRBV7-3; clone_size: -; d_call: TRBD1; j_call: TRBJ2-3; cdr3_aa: CASSPGGLSTDTQYF; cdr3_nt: TGTGCCAGCAGCCCAGGGGGCTTAAGCACAGATACGCAGTATTTT
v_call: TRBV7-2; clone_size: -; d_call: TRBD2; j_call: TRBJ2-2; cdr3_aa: CASSLNSAGGRGGELFF; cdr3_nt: TGTGCCAGCAGCTTGAACAGTGCGGGGGGGCGCGGCGGGGAGCTGTTTTTT
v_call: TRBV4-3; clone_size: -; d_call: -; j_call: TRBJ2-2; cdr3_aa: CASSQVVSRGGTGELFF; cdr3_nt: TGCGCCAGCAGCCAAGTTGTTTCCAGGGGCGGTACCGGGGAGCTGTTTTTT
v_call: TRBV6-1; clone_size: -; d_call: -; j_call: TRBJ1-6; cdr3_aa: CASSPRGGSSPLHF; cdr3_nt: TGTGCCAGCAGTCCTCGGGGGGGCAGTTCACCCCTCCACTTT
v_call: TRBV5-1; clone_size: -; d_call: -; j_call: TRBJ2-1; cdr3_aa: CASSLDWHEQFF; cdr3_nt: TGCGCCAGCAGCTTGGATTGGCATGAGCAGTTCTTC
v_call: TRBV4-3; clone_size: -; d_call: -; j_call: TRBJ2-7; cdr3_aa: CASSQRLAHEQYF; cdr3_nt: TGCGCCAGCAGCCAACGGCTAGCCCACGAGCAGTACTTC
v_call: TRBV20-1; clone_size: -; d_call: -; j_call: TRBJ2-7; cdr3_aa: CSASARVQQYF; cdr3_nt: TGCAGTGCTAGTGCGAGGGTCCAGCAGTACTTC
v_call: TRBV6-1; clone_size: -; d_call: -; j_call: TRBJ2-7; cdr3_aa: CASSEALGAPYEQYF; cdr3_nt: TGTGCCAGCAGTGAAGCGCTTGGAGCGCCATACGAGCAGTACTTC
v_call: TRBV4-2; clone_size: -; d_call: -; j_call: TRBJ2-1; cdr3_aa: CASSQVGGAPRGVREQFF; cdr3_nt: TGTGCCAGCAGCCAAGTTGGCGGGGCGCCTCGCGGGGTCAGGGAGCAGTTCTTC
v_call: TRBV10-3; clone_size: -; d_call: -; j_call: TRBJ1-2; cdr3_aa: CAISESLGQGGGGYTF; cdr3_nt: TGTGCCATCAGTGAGTCTCTGGGGCAGGGAGGCGGAGGCTACACCTTC
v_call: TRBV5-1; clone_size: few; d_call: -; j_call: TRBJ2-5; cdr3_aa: CASSSGGVGETQYF; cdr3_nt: TGCGCCAGCAGCTCCGGGGGAGTGGGAGAGACCCAGTACTTC
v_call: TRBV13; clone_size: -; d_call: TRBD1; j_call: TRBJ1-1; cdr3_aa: CASSFRGRIAFF; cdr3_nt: TGTGCCAGCAGCTTCAGGGGGCGTATAGCTTTCTTT
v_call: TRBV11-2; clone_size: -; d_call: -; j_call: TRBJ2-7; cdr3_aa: CASSRGSIKYEQYF; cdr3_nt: TGTGCCAGCAGCCGCGGATCCATCAAGTACGAGCAGTACTTC
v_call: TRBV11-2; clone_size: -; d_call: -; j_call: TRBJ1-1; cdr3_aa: CASSSRVSNTEAFF; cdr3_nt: TGTGCCAGCAGCTCCAGGGTTTCGAACACTGAAGCTTTCTTT
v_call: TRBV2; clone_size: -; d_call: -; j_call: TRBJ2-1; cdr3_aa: CASSDQGNEQFF; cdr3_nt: TGTGCCAGCAGTGACCAGGGGAATGAGCAGTTCTTC